This T cell receptor beta chain was recovered during a study of blood T cell repertoires in COVID-19. Clones were sequenced by immunoSEQ multiplex PCR, and TCRdb holds only the in-frame ones, with some missing. The sample comprises over 70,000 clones, 91% of which are singletons, and just over 2.5% rests with the top ten. The TCR sequence derives from a man aged 50-60 years with COVID-19, enrolled during active disease. Sequencing input: peripheral blood.

The DNA for the CDR3 is TGTGCCAGCAGCTTGGCACCGGGACAGAACACCGGGGAGCTGTTTTTT. Its translation: CASSLAPGQNTGELFF. The V gene is TRBV5-4, the J gene TRBJ2-2; weak D call: TRBD1 (6 bases). Trimming shortened V by 0 bases and J by 1 base, and 10 bases separated the two germline ends. Germline CDR1 and CDR2: SGHNT and YYREEE (reference sequence). This CDR3 spans 16 amino acids.